This TCR beta chain was recorded in a study of T cells after yellow fever vaccination. Study summary: The SMART-Seq v4 Ultra Low Input method served to prepare the low-cell-number fractions.

TCR cDNA, made by 5'RACE template switching, carried an added universal primer site and UMIs. TCRdb re-derived calls from the 5' RACE reads in MiXCR, one entry per CDR3 protein. The repertoire includes about 340,000 distinct CDR3 sequences, approximately 9% of them detected once, and under 20% sits in the top ten. Broader study findings: Post-booster reappearance was seen for most primary-vaccination clones (roughly 96% CD4, 88% CD8). Clonotypes shared by both compartments, CD4 and CD8, made up a small share.

As regards this clonotype: Antigen specificity is unknown.

The CDR3 extends over 15 amino acids. Trimming left V 5 bases short and J 1 base short, with 11 bases between. Germline values: CDR1 SGHTA, CDR2 FQGNSA. This specimen consisted of PBMCs, obtained on the day of the first yellow fever vaccination. The TCR comes from a man aged 18 to 35 who received the YFV17D yellow fever vaccine. The chain links TRBV7-2 to TRBJ2-2, with D perhaps matching TRBD1 (6 bases). Here the CDR3 DNA reads TGTGCCAGCAGCATCCGGGACAAGAACACCGGGGAGCTGTTTTTT. Protein sequence: CASSIRDKNTGELFF.